This passage covers 22 T cell receptor beta chains from one sample sequenced in a study of T-cell reconstitution after alpha-beta-depleted transplantation in children. TCRbeta library preparation incorporated unique molecular identifiers. From the PCR reads, TCRdb called clonotypes with MiXCR, one entry per CDR3 protein. This table has 450,000 to 550,000 distinct CDR3 sequences, around 10% appearing once. Specimen: PBMCs, mostly from graft donor cells, collected 180 days after TCRalphabeta/CD19-depleted stem cell transplant. Receptors originate from a female patient aged 2 to 10 who had a stem cell transplant for aplastic anemia, so the T cells may come from the graft donor.

This chain uses TRBV28 with TRBJ1-2; D call uncertain. Germline V gene lookup returns CDR1 MDHEN and CDR2 SYDVKM. Trimming pared 5 bases from V and 5 bases from J, leaving 21 bases between. There are 16 residues in the CDR3. CDR3: CASSPGPTVTGYGYTF. Written as DNA, the CDR3 is TGTGCCAGCAGTCCCGGGCCAACGGTCACTGGGTATGGCTACACCTTC.

This sequence joins TRBV20-1 and TRBJ1-5, with 8 bases fitting TRBD1. Germline V lookup: CDR1 DFQATT, CDR2 SNEGSKA (reference sequence). J gave up 1 base and V 0 bases, and 8 bases lay outside the gene matches. The CDR3 runs 17 residues. The CDR3 DNA reads as TGCAGTGCTAGAGATGGAACAGGGGGAATGAGCAATCAGCCCCAGCATTTT. This translates into CSARDGTGGMSNQPQHF.

This clonotype came up once. As the CDR3 is not closed by the conserved phenylalanine or tryptophan, this likely results from a read error. This chain links TRBV20-1 with TRBJ1-2; TRBD1 matches at 9 bases. With 3 bases clipped from V and 6 bases from J, the junction kept 11 bases outside the gene matches. Germline CDR1 reads DFQATT; CDR2 reads SNEGSKA (reference sequence). The CDR3 extends over 15 amino acids. The CDR3 here is CSARGSGQGENGYTL. CDR3 DNA sequence: TGCAGTGCTAGGGGATCGGGACAGGGAGAAAATGGCTACACCTTG.

This clonotype was counted at least ten times. The chain has TRBV20-1 and TRBJ1-5; possibly TRBD1 for D (6 bases). V was clipped by 0 bases and J by 3 bases, with 9 bases between them. The germline CDR1 and CDR2 sequences are DFQATT and SNEGSKA (reference sequence). The CDR3 sequence is 14 residues long. The CDR3 here is CSARDGTYNQPQHF. The CDR3 DNA follows: TGCAGTGCTAGAGATGGGACATACAATCAGCCCCAGCATTTT.

This clonotype showed up just a few times. The chain employs TRBV27 and TRBJ2-7, with TRBD2 matching 14 bases. With 5 bases clipped from V and 1 base from J, the junction kept 10 bases outside the gene matches. The germline V gene has CDR1 MNHEY and CDR2 SMNVEV (reference sequence). This CDR3 region has 18 residues. The CDR3: CASSRLGTSGSGSYEQYF. The DNA for the CDR3 is TGTGCCAGCAGTCGGCTCGGGACTAGCGGGAGCGGGTCCTACGAGCAGTACTTC.

There are many counts of this clonotype. This rearrangement joins TRBV14 to TRBJ2-3, with 14 positions matching TRBD2. This CDR3 is built from 14 residues. Trimming took 6 bases from V and 5 from J; bases not matched to a gene: 1. Germline CDR1 reads SGHDN; CDR2 reads FVKESK. In nucleotides, the CDR3 is TGTGCCAGCAGTGGACTAGCGGGGGGAGATACGCAGTATTTT. It is translated as CASSGLAGGDTQYF.

The chain links TRBV12-3 or TRBV12-4 to TRBJ2-5; 9 nucleotides match TRBD1. V lost 5 bases to trimming and J lost 6 bases; unmatched junction nucleotides: 13. CDR3 length: 16 amino acids. The CDR3 DNA is TGTGCCAGCAGTGCCACCGGGACAGGGTTGATACAGACCCAGTACTTC. The encoded protein is CASSATGTGLIQTQYF.

This clonotype was detected only a few times. This sequence joins TRBV28 and TRBJ2-3; 9 bases are a match to TRBD2. V gave up 7 bases and J gave up 4 bases; unmatched junction bases: 12. The CDR3 extends over 16 amino acids. Germline V CDR1 and CDR2: MDHEN, SYDVKM. Here the CDR3 DNA reads TGTGCCAGCACCCTAGCGGGGCCCCAATCCGCAGATACGCAGTATTTT. Its translation is CASTLAGPQSADTQYF.

This clonotype showed up just a few times. The chain uses TRBV7-2 and TRBJ2-3; D is unresolved. This CDR3 spans 10 amino acids. Germline CDR1 SGHTA, CDR2 FQGNSA. V gave up 4 bases and J gave up 6 bases, with 2 bases separating them. The CDR3 reads CASSWDTQYF. DNA for the CDR3: TGTGCCAGCAGCTGGGATACGCAGTATTTT.

The rearrangement joins TRBV20-1 to TRBJ1-5; D unresolved. Germline V gives CDR1 DFQATT, CDR2 SNEGSKA (reference sequence). V lost 3 bases to trimming and J lost 2 bases, with 8 bases between them. The CDR3 totals 13 residues. In nucleotides, the CDR3 is TGCAGTGCTAGTAGGACTGGCAATCAGCCCCAGCATTTT. It encodes CSASRTGNQPQHF.

This clonotype has a handful of counts. The chain uses TRBV12-3 or TRBV12-4 and TRBJ2-7; tentative D call: TRBD2 (5 bases). With 2 bases removed from V and 3 bases from J, the gap between germline ends came to 8 bases. The CDR3 sequence is 13 residues long. Here the CDR3 reads CASSLIRGYEQYF. CDR3 DNA: TGTGCCAGCAGTTTAATCCGGGGCTACGAGCAGTACTTC.

This clonotype was counted a few times. The J gene is TRBJ2-4, the V gene TRBV15, with no clear D. CDR1 and CDR2 from the germline V gene are LNHNV and YYDKDF (reference sequence). The germline V and J ends were trimmed by 5 bases and 0 bases, with 8 bases remaining between them. CDR3 length: 14 amino acids. CDR3 protein: CATSRHRAKNIQYF. CDR3 nucleotide sequence: TGTGCCACCAGCCGCCACAGAGCCAAAAACATTCAGTACTTC.

This clonotype has more than one count but fewer than ten. The gene calls are TRBV7-6 and TRBJ2-7; 11 nucleotides align to TRBD2. The V gene end was trimmed by 1 base and the J gene end by 10 bases; junction bases not matched to a gene: 6. CDR3 length: 14 amino acids. Germline CDR1 SGHVS, CDR2 FNYEAQ. The CDR3 bases are TGTGCCAGCAGCTTAGAGGAACTAGCGGGAGCTCAGTACTTC. Translating gives CASSLEELAGAQYF.

CDR3 region: CSASSHYSAAGGVNEQFF. The CDR3 DNA sequence: TGCAGTGCTAGCTCTCATTACAGCGCAGCGGGAGGAGTGAATGAGCAGTTCTTC. The V call is TRBV20-1, the J call TRBJ2-1, with 9 bases lining up with TRBD2. Germline trimming cut 3 bases from V and 7 bases from J; bases unmatched to any gene: 19. The germline CDR1 and CDR2 sequences are DFQATT and SNEGSKA (reference sequence). The CDR3 runs to 18 residues.

The chain has TRBV5-4 and TRBJ1-1; D not resolved. Per germline, CDR1 SGHNT and CDR2 YYREEE (reference sequence). The CDR3 spans 13 residues. The V end lost 4 bases, the J end lost 1 base, and 8 bases lay between the germline ends. CDR3 region: CASSMTRNTEAFF. CDR3 coding DNA: TGTGCCAGCAGCATGACACGGAACACTGAAGCTTTCTTT.

This CDR3 is CSARHRQVNYGYTF. The CDR3, as DNA: TGCAGTGCTCGCCATCGACAGGTGAACTATGGCTACACCTTC. The V call is TRBV20-1, the J call TRBJ1-2, with a weak D call TRBD1 (6 bases). Trimming took 5 bases from V and 2 from J, leaving 15 bases between them. The V gene's germline CDR1 is DFQATT and CDR2 SNEGSKA (reference sequence). CDR3 length: 14 amino acids.

This sequence joins TRBV19 and TRBJ1-5, with D perhaps TRBD1 (6 bases). The germline V gene has CDR1 LNHDA and CDR2 SQIVND (reference sequence). The length of the CDR3 is 14 residues. Trimming removed 5 bases from V and 5 bases from J, with 13 bases in between. The CDR3 coding sequence is TGTGCCAGTAGTCCCGCCCACAGGGATCAGCCCCAGCATTTT. Its translation: CASSPAHRDQPQHF.

Turning to this clonotype: An end of the junction does not agree with germline; a read error may underlie this. This sequence joins TRBV12-3 or TRBV12-4 and TRBJ2-6; TRBD1 matches at 7 bases. CDR3 length equals 15 residues. CDR3 amino acids: CASSPDRAGANGLTF. For the CDR3, the DNA is TGTGCCAGCAGTCCCGACAGGGCTGGGGCCAACGGCCTGACTTTC.

This clonotype was counted only a few times. The chain combines TRBV11-2 with TRBJ2-2; possibly TRBD1 for D (5 bases). In germline, CDR1 is SGHAT, CDR2 FQNNGV. The CDR3 spans 16 residues. Trimming cost V 2 bases and J 0 bases, with 10 bases left between them. CDR3 nucleotide sequence: TGTGCCAGCAGCTTACAAGGGGCAACGAACACCGGGGAGCTGTTTTTT. Encoded protein: CASSLQGATNTGELFF.

The chain combines TRBV29-1 with TRBJ2-1, with D possibly TRBD2 on 6 matching bases. Trimming shortened V by 4 bases and J by 4 bases, and 23 bases separated the two germline ends. Germline CDR1 is SQVTM and CDR2 is ANQGSEA. The CDR3 spans 17 residues. The CDR3 DNA is TGCAGCGTTGTTTCTTTGTACGGGAGCGGGTTTTACAATGAGCAGTTCTTC. Translation gives CSVVSLYGSGFYNEQFF.

The sample holds many counts of this clonotype. The V and J genes are TRBV7-9 and TRBJ2-5; a weak D match, TRBD2 (5 bases). Trimming took off 4 bases at V and 1 base at J, with 10 bases between the two ends. CDR3 length: 14 amino acids. The germline V gene encodes CDR1 SEHNR and CDR2 FQNEAQ (reference sequence). CDR3 in amino acids: CASSSSGTQETQYF. CDR3 coding DNA: TGTGCCAGCAGCTCATCGGGAACCCAAGAGACCCAGTACTTC.

CDR3 DNA: TGCGCCAGCAGCCAAGACCGGACTAGCGGGGCTGAAAGGCAGTTCTTC. It specifies CASSQDRTSGAERQFF. V is TRBV4-3 and J is TRBJ2-1, with 12 positions matching TRBD2. Germline CDR1 LGHNA, CDR2 YSLEER. The CDR3 length is 16 residues. Trimming cost V 0 bases and J 12 bases; bases outside gene matches: 9.